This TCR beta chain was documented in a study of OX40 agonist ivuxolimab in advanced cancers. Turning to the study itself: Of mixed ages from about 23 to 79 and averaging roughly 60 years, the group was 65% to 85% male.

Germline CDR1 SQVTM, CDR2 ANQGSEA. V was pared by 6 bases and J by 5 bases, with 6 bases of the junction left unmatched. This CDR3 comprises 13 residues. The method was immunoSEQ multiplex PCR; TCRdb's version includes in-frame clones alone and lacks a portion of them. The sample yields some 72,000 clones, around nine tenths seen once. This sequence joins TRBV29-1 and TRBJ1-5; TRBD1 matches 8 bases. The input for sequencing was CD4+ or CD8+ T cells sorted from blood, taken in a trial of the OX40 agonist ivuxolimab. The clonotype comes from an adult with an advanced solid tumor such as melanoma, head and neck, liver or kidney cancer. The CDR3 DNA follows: TGCAGCGTCCAGACAGGGGTGGATCAGCCCCAGCATTTT. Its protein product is CSVQTGVDQPQHF.